The 20 T cell receptor beta chains below were found in one sample sequenced in a study of T cell repertoires in aging, cancer and after chemotherapy. Amplification of TCR beta used genomic DNA extracted from peripheral blood. Rearranged V-D-J TRB sequences were amplified with a mixed TRB-A/B primer pool. Each CDR3 protein gets one entry after TCRdb re-called the multiplex PCR reads with MiXCR. The table lists thousands of distinct CDR3 sequences, 45% to 70% of them singletons, with 20% in the top ten. Sequencing was done on a sample of blood. Receptors originate from a human donor in good health.

The V and J genes are TRBV15 and TRBJ2-7, with a tentative D call TRBD2 (5 bases). Germline-derived CDR1 and CDR2 are LNHNV and YYDKDF (reference sequence). V was trimmed by 0 bases and J by 3 bases, leaving 12 bases between them. This CDR3 region has 15 residues. The CDR3 sequence: CATSREHGLYYEQYF. In DNA form, the CDR3 reads TGTGCCACCAGCAGAGAACACGGACTCTACTACGAGCAGTACTTC.

The V call is TRBV5-4, the J call TRBJ1-2, with D uncertain. Germline assignment: CDR1 SGHNT and CDR2 YYREEE (reference sequence). The CDR3 loop spans 13 amino acids. The V end lost 4 bases, the J end lost 4 bases, and 11 bases lay between the germline ends. CDR3 bases: TGTGCCAGCAGCCAAGTAGAGGGCTATGGCTACACCTTC. This sequence encodes CASSQVEGYGYTF.

In its sample, this clonotype was seen a few times. The chain links TRBV10-3 to TRBJ2-2; 7 bases fit TRBD1. Germline trimming cut 6 bases from V and 3 bases from J; bases unmatched to any gene: 7. This CDR3 region has 15 residues. Germline loops: CDR1 ENHRY, CDR2 SYGVKD. CDR3 DNA sequence: TGTGCCATCAGCGAGGGGGACAGTCACACCGGGGAGCTGTTTTTT. Protein: CAISEGDSHTGELFF.

V gene TRBV12-3 or TRBV12-4 combines with J gene TRBJ1-5; no clear D. V lost 6 bases and J 3 bases, leaving 9 bases between the germline ends. CDR3 size: 13 residues. CDR3 bases: TGTGCCAGCAGAGGGCAGACCAATCAGCCCCAGCATTTT. Amino acids: CASRGQTNQPQHF.

This sequence joins TRBV7-2 and TRBJ1-5; 11 nucleotides agree with TRBD1. CDR1 is SGHTA, CDR2 FQGNSA, per germline. CDR3 length equals 16 residues. Unmatched junction bases numbered 8, after V lost 5 bases and J lost 5 bases. CDR3 DNA sequence: TGTGCCAGCAGCGGACAGGGGGCAGGCAGGGATCAGCCCCAGCATTTT. Its protein product is CASSGQGAGRDQPQHF.

This chain uses TRBV24-1 with TRBJ1-2, with D possibly TRBD1 on 6 matching bases. Germline V gives CDR1 KGHDR, CDR2 SFDVKD. Trimming left V 5 bases short and J 4 bases short, with 10 bases between. The CDR3 totals 13 residues. The CDR3 DNA reads TGTGCCACCAGTGCCGGACAGAGCTATGGCTACACCTTC. The encoded protein is CATSAGQSYGYTF.

The chain carries TRBV29-1 and TRBJ2-7; the match to TRBD1 covers 9 bases. Losses at the gene ends were 7 bases for V and 3 bases for J; bases not matched to a gene: 4. In germline, CDR1 is SQVTM, CDR2 ANQGSEA. This CDR3 spans 12 amino acids. CDR3 nucleotides: TGCAGCGGGGGGACAGGGCGCTACGAGCAGTACTTC. Residues: CSGGTGRYEQYF.

This clonotype has a single count. The chain couples TRBV6-1 to TRBJ1-2; D unclear. Germline loops: CDR1 MNHNS, CDR2 SASEGT. The V end lost 4 bases, the J end lost 4 bases, and 10 bases lay between the germline ends. CDR3 length: 13 residues. Written as DNA, the CDR3 is TGTGCCAGCAGTGCCCATAATCTCTATGGCTACACCTTC. Translating it yields CASSAHNLYGYTF.

V usage is TRBV27 and J usage is TRBJ1-1; no firm D call. Trimming removed 2 bases at V and 0 bases at J, with 4 bases between. Germline CDR1 is MNHEY and CDR2 is SMNVEV (reference sequence). This CDR3 comprises 13 residues. CDR3 bases: TGTGCCAGCAGTTTAAATGTGAACACTGAAGCTTTCTTT. Translated, it gives CASSLNVNTEAFF.

The chain uses TRBV6-2 or TRBV6-3 and TRBJ1-6; no firm D call. This CDR3 region has 14 residues. Germline loops: CDR1 MNHEY, CDR2 SVGEGT. The V end was cut by 5 bases, the J end by 6 bases, with 11 bases between. CDR3 DNA sequence: TGTGCCAGCAGTCCCGCGTTCCTTAATTCACCCCTCCACTTT. Translating gives CASSPAFLNSPLHF.

The chain has TRBV20-1 and TRBJ2-1, with TRBD1 as a possible D gene (5 bases). V was pared by 5 bases and J by 3 bases, with 17 bases between. The CDR3 is 15 residues long. Germline CDR1 reads DFQATT; CDR2 reads SNEGSKA (reference sequence). CDR3 protein: CSALAGSSSYNEQFF. In DNA, the CDR3 is TGCAGTGCTCTTGCAGGGTCTTCCAGCTACAATGAGCAGTTCTTC.

The genes are TRBV30 and TRBJ2-7; D unclear. Trimming removed 8 bases from V and 0 bases from J, with 11 bases in between. Germline V CDR1 and CDR2: GTSNPN, SVGIG (reference sequence). This CDR3 contains 12 residues. The CDR3 coding sequence is TGTGCCAGTATGGGAAGCTCCTACGAGCAGTACTTC. Translation gives CASMGSSYEQYF.

The chain combines TRBV19 with TRBJ2-7; the D gene could be TRBD1 or TRBD2 (5 bases each). Trimming shortened V by 3 bases and J by 3 bases, and 12 bases separated the two germline ends. From germline, CDR1 is LNHDA and CDR2 SQIVND (reference sequence). This CDR3 is built from 14 residues. The CDR3 nucleotides are TGTGCCAGTAGTATCCCGGGGACCGTCTACGAGCAGTACTTC. This translates into CASSIPGTVYEQYF.

There are a few counts of this clonotype. The chain couples TRBV6-1 to TRBJ1-3; TRBD1 might be the D (6 bases). CDR3 length: 13 amino acids. V lost 6 bases and J 2 bases, leaving 8 bases between the germline ends. Per the germline V gene, CDR1 is MNHNS and CDR2 is SASEGT. CDR3 sequence: CASSWGPGNTIYF. DNA of the CDR3: TGTGCCAGCAGCTGGGGGCCTGGAAACACCATATATTTT.

This CDR3 is CASSLVAKSTDTQYF. Here the CDR3 DNA reads TGTGCCAGCAGCTTAGTCGCGAAAAGCACAGATACGCAGTATTTT. J is TRBJ2-3 and V is TRBV11-2; D remains unclear. The germline CDR1 and CDR2 sequences are SGHAT and FQNNGV. The CDR3 extends over 15 amino acids. The V end lost 1 base, the J end lost 0 bases, and 8 bases lay between the germline ends. The full variable domain, its missing parts supplied by reference TRBV11-2 and TRBJ2-3, is EAGVAQSPRYKIIEKRQSVAFWCNPISGHATLYWYQQILGQGPKLLIQFQNNGVVDDSQLPKDRFSAERLKGVDSTLKIQPAKLEDSAVYLCASSLVAKSTDTQYFGPGTRLTVL.

As regards this clonotype: This may be a read error, as it is one base from a much larger clone. The chain uses TRBV29-1 and TRBJ2-1, with 7 bases fitting TRBD1. Trimming at V came to 4 bases and at J to 2 bases, leaving 5 bases not matched to a gene. The germline V gene encodes CDR1 SQVTM and CDR2 ANQGSEA. The CDR3 covers 14 residues. The CDR3, as DNA: TGCAGCGTTGCCGAACAGGGGACCTACAATGAGCAGTTCTTC. Translation: CSVAEQGTYNEQFF.

This chain uses TRBV12-3 or TRBV12-4 with TRBJ2-7, with a weak D call TRBD2 (7 bases). The V end lost 3 bases, the J end lost 4 bases, and 13 bases lay between the germline ends. This CDR3 comprises 14 residues. CDR3 coding DNA: TGTGCCAGCAGTTTTACGGGGGGCCGGTACGAGCAGTACTTC. It specifies CASSFTGGRYEQYF.

This clonotype was detected a few times. The chain has TRBV18 and TRBJ1-2; D possibly corresponds to TRBD1 (5 bases). This CDR3 contains 13 residues. The ends were cut back, 4 bases at V and 3 bases at J, with 9 bases in the middle. Per the germline V gene, CDR1 is KGHSH and CDR2 is LQKENI. CDR3 protein: CASSQQTDYGYTF. The CDR3, as DNA: TGTGCCAGCTCACAACAGACAGACTATGGCTACACCTTC.

The chain joins TRBV5-5 to TRBJ2-7; 14 positions match TRBD2. Germline V gene sequence: CDR1 SGHKS, CDR2 YYEKEE (reference sequence). V was pared by 3 bases and J by 3 bases, with 2 bases of the junction left unmatched. The CDR3 has 15 amino acids. The CDR3 nucleotides are TGTGCCAGCAGCTCCGGGACTAGCGGGGGCTACGAGCAGTACTTC. This gives the protein CASSSGTSGGYEQYF.

This chain uses TRBV6-1 with TRBJ2-2; D is possibly TRBD2 (5 bases). Between the trimmed V and J ends, which lost 3 bases and 6 bases, there was a span of 8 bases. CDR1 and CDR2 from the germline V gene are MNHNS and SASEGT. The CDR3 covers 13 residues. CDR3 bases: TGTGCCAGCAGTGAGTCGCGGGCCGGGGAGCTGTTTTTT. Translation gives CASSESRAGELFF.